This is a list of T cell receptor beta chains from one sample in a study of cytomegalovirus exposure and HLA in healthy donors. Repertoires were generated with immunoSEQ multiplex PCR, while TCRdb's copy carries only in-frame clones and drops some. The sample lists over 130,000 clones; roughly 80% were seen once. The sequencing sample was made of PBMCs. The source is a female donor in good health and CMV-seronegative. Both conserved end residues are part of each CDR3. The D gene is left open where the match is weak. For some rows the clone size is stated as once, few or many, or as a class when expanded; others skip it.

v_gene,abundance,j_gene,d_gene,CDR3aa,CDR3nt
TRBV7-9,NA,TRBJ1-5,NA,CASSLGGGLGSNQPQHF,TGTGCCAGCAGCTTAGGGGGGGGGTTGGGGAGCAATCAGCCCCAGCATTTT
TRBV28,NA,TRBJ1-3,NA,CASSNSPGNTIYF,TGTGCCAGCAGTAACTCCCCTGGAAACACCATATATTTT
TRBV19,NA,TRBJ1-5,NA,CASTKRGGDQPQHF,TGTGCCAGTACCAAGAGAGGGGGGGATCAGCCCCAGCATTTT
TRBV27,NA,TRBJ2-1,TRBD2,CASSWTSREQFF,TGTGCCAGCAGTTGGACTAGCCGTGAGCAGTTCTTC
TRBV6-5,NA,TRBJ2-7,TRBD1,CASSGTGAREQYF,TGTGCCAGCAGCGGGACAGGGGCTCGCGAGCAGTACTTC
TRBV7-9,NA,TRBJ2-3,NA,CASSLYTGSTDTQYF,TGTGCCAGCAGCCTCTATACAGGGAGCACAGATACGCAGTATTTT
TRBV2,NA,TRBJ2-7,TRBD1,CASSVNPGGNEQYF,TGTGCCAGCAGTGTTAATCCAGGGGGAAACGAGCAGTACTTC
TRBV29-1,NA,TRBJ2-1,NA,CSVALDSYNEQFF,TGCAGCGTTGCACTCGACTCCTACAATGAGCAGTTCTTC
TRBV5-6,NA,TRBJ1-1,NA,CASSFAQGTAEAFF,TGTGCCAGCAGCTTCGCGCAGGGCACTGCTGAAGCTTTCTTT
TRBV5-4,NA,TRBJ1-1,NA,CASSLGGPMNTEAFF,TGTGCCAGCAGCTTGGGCGGGCCGATGAACACTGAAGCTTTCTTT
TRBV27,few,TRBJ2-7,TRBD2,CASSFQAGTSADLSYEQYF,TGTGCCAGCAGTTTCCAGGCGGGGACTAGCGCCGACTTGTCCTACGAGCAGTACTTC
TRBV5-4,NA,TRBJ1-1,TRBD1,CASSLQGGTEAFF,TGTGCCAGCAGCTTGCAGGGGGGTACTGAAGCTTTCTTT
TRBV28,NA,TRBJ2-7,TRBD2,CASSFNRDYLNYEQYF,TGTGCCAGCAGTTTCAACCGGGACTACTTAAACTACGAGCAGTACTTC
TRBV28,NA,TRBJ1-5,NA,CASSFDYYSNQPQHF,TGTGCCAGCAGTTTCGACTACTATAGCAATCAGCCCCAGCATTTT
TRBV6-5,NA,TRBJ1-5,NA,CASSYDRWKPQHF,TGTGCCAGCAGTTACGACAGGTGGAAGCCCCAGCATTTT
TRBV29-1,NA,TRBJ2-1,TRBD2,CSVVGVTSGNEQFF,TGCAGCGTTGTAGGGGTCACTAGCGGGAATGAGCAGTTCTTC
TRBV29-1,once,TRBJ1-1,TRBD1,CSVQGANTEAFF,TGCAGCGTGCAGGGGGCTAACACTGAAGCTTTCTTT
TRBV7-2,NA,TRBJ2-7,TRBD2,CASSLLSSGRIYEQYF,TGTGCCAGCAGCTTATTGTCTAGCGGGAGAATCTACGAGCAGTACTTC
TRBV28,few,TRBJ2-7,TRBD2,CASSPEGRGGYEQYF,TGTGCCAGCAGTCCCGAAGGGCGGGGGGGCTACGAGCAGTACTTC